A selection of T cell receptor beta chains follows, all from one sample in a study of cytomegalovirus exposure and HLA in healthy donors. Produced via immunoSEQ multiplex PCR; TCRdb's table is partial and in-frame only. This table holds 130,000 or so clones, 76% found once. The specimen sequenced was PBMCs. Receptors originate from a female donor in good health and CMV-seropositive. Each CDR3 is given with its conserved first and last residue.

>TRBV19
CASTPSRQGKASSQPQHF
>TRBV30
CAWTIGGAGSYGYTF
>TRBV6-5
CASTEGTLYEQYF
>TRBV6-6
CASSRGGTNEKLFF
>TRBV5-6
CASSLIGDTQYF
>TRBV5-1
CASSFSQETQYF
>TRBV9
CASRGNRVYGYTF
>TRBV9
CASWQGIPRGTQYF
>TRBV28
CASSFVPGQGSYEQYF
>TRBV5-1
CASSLGGPTEAFF
>TRBV6-5
CASSNHQQGFYGYTF
>TRBV11-2
CASSFFRGRNTGELFF
>TRBV30
CAGGMWTTKGEKLFF
>TRBV5-1
CASSSQGNNYGYTF
>TRBV5-6
CASTVGQGVYNEQFF
>TRBV7-7
CASSPPGLAGGETQYF
>TRBV4-1
CASSLANQETQYF
>TRBV19
CASSIDSIAGELFF
>TRBV10-2
CASSESRGRGVSYEQYF
>TRBV11-2
CASSQDRGSQPQHF
>TRBV5-4
CASSLGRGYTEAFF
>TRBV7-9
CASSKTGAAGYTF
>TRBV18
CASSLSGRAYEQYF
>TRBV19
CASSIPGSHYGYTF
>TRBV2
CASSESRSSYNEQFF
>TRBV18
CASSPPGQQQETQYF
>TRBV28
CASSAYGAGETDTQYF
>TRBV5-1
CASSMPSGRGIDTQYF
>TRBV7-6
CASSNKDRGNQETQYF
>TRBV2
CASRLQGTTEAFF
>TRBV5-1
CASSLDPAGYNEQFF
>TRBV6-5
CASSLAGTGKNTEAFF
>TRBV30
CAWCRDSAYEQYF
>TRBV5-5
CASRPRDSWNNEQFF
>TRBV19
CATRLTGSGNTIYF
>TRBV5-1
CASSLVAGYEQYF
>TRBV5-1
CASSLGQVYEQYF
>TRBV2
CASCRESNTGELFF
>TRBV19
CASSTPDSLYGYTF
>TRBV28
CASRQGRNYGYTF
>TRBV6-5
CASSSSGPVYGYTF
>TRBV28
CASTGGGTEAFF
>TRBV18
CASSPRVAAGADTQYF
>TRBV5-4
CASSLLTAMNTEAFF
>TRBV7-6
CASSLGRGQGDEKLFF
>TRBV14
CASSQEWGAYEQYF
>TRBV6-1
CASSSGNSPLHF
>TRBV6-1
CVTADEAFF
>TRBV7-3
CASSPGGPGETQYF
>TRBV4-1
CASSQDLGQGGSEQYF
>TRBV6-6
CAGGAGAHQPQHF
>TRBV28
CASSWGDSYEQYF
>TRBV7-9
CASSLVGSTNEKLFF